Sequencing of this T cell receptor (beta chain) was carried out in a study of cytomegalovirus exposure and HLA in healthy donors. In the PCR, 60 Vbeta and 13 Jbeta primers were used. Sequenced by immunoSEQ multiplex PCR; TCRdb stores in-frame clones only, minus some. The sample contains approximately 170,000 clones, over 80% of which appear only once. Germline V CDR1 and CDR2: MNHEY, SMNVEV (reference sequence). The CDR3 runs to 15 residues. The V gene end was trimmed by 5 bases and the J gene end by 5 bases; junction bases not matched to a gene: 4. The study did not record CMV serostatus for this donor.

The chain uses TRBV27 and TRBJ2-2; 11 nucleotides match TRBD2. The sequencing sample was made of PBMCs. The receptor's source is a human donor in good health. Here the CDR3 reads CASSPRLAGTGELFF. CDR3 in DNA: TGTGCCAGCAGTCCAAGACTAGCGGGGACCGGGGAGCTGTTTTTT.